These 27 T cell receptor beta chains came from one sample sequenced in a study of low-dose radiotherapy and immunotherapy resistance in tumors. TRAV- and TRBV-specific primers primed first-strand cDNA, covering alpha and beta chains. For amplifying TCRs, the PCR ran for around 20 cycles with Phusion, which was used together with a constant-region primer and the adapter on the V primers. From the reads, TCRdb called clonotypes with MiXCR, one entry per CDR3 protein. This sample carries around 99,000 distinct CDR3 sequences, more than 7.5% of them seen once, and the ten largest clones take roughly 1%. The time point is: before trial treatment. Material: PBMCs, obtained before treatment. Source of these receptors: a male donor with prostate cancer.

In this sample, this clonotype turned up many times. The chain uses TRBV27 and TRBJ2-7; TRBD2 aligns across 15 bases. Looked up from germline, CDR1 is MNHEY and CDR2 is SMNVEV (reference sequence). The CDR3 spans 18 residues. The junction had 11 bases not matched to a gene; V was cut back by 5 bases and J by 3 bases. Here the CDR3 reads CASSAGLAGGPRDYEQYF. Written as DNA, the CDR3 is TGTGCCAGCAGTGCGGGACTAGCGGGAGGCCCTAGGGACTACGAGCAGTACTTC.

This clonotype was recorded many times. The chain recombines TRBV7-9 with TRBJ1-1; no clear D gene. The CDR3 sequence is 12 residues long. Germline CDR1 reads SEHNR; CDR2 reads FQNEAQ (reference sequence). Between the trimmed V and J ends, which lost 2 bases and 7 bases, there was a span of 8 bases. The CDR3 region has the DNA TGTGCCAGCAGCTTATCGGAACTTGAAGCTTTCTTT. Residues: CASSLSELEAFF.

This clonotype has a handful of counts. The J gene is TRBJ2-3, the V gene TRBV27; D gene unclear. Trimming removed 2 bases from V and 5 bases from J, with 8 bases in between. Germline loops: CDR1 MNHEY, CDR2 SMNVEV (reference sequence). The CDR3 totals 13 residues. CDR3 region: CASSLNPGDTQYF. The CDR3 coding sequence is TGTGCCAGCAGTTTAAACCCGGGAGATACGCAGTATTTT.

As for this clonotype: This probably arose from a read error, given a far larger clone one base away. The V gene is TRBV9, the J gene TRBJ2-4, with 8 bases matching TRBD1. CDR1 SGDLS and CDR2 YYNGEE come from the germline V gene. The CDR3 runs to 16 residues. Trimming at V came to 0 bases and at J to 13 bases, leaving 15 bases not matched to a gene. In nucleotides, the CDR3 is TGTGCCAGCAGCGTAGTTGCAGGGGGCGCCTACAATGAGCAGTACTTC. It is translated as CASSVVAGGAYNEQYF.

About this clonotype itself: At one end the junction does not follow the germline gene, possibly because of a read error. In DNA, the CDR3 is TGTTCCAGCAGTTTCCCTCGGGCCGGGAACACTGAAGCTTTCTTT. Encoded protein: CSSSFPRAGNTEAFF. The J gene is TRBJ1-1, the V gene TRBV28; D not resolved. CDR3 length equals 15 residues. The germline V gene has CDR1 MDHEN and CDR2 SYDVKM.

This clonotype has ten or more counts. The chain is built from TRBV10-3 and TRBJ2-3; the match to TRBD1 covers 10 bases. V gave up 0 bases and J gave up 4 bases; unmatched junction bases: 4. Germline CDR1 ENHRY, CDR2 SYGVKD. This CDR3 region has 16 residues. The CDR3 region has the DNA TGTGCCATCAGTGAGTCGTCGACAGGGGGCCCAGATACGCAGTATTTT. Protein: CAISESSTGGPDTQYF.

This clonotype came up many times. V is TRBV20-1 and J is TRBJ1-5; D is uncertain. This CDR3 comprises 12 residues. The ends were cut back, 3 bases at V and 2 bases at J, with 5 bases in the middle. Germline loops: CDR1 DFQATT, CDR2 SNEGSKA (reference sequence). The CDR3 spells CSASDGNQPQHF. The CDR3 DNA is TGCAGTGCTAGTGACGGCAATCAGCCCCAGCATTTT.

This clonotype was counted at least ten times. V and J are TRBV19 and TRBJ1-5; D is unresolved. Trimming left V 4 bases short and J 2 bases short, with 9 bases between. The CDR3 loop spans 14 amino acids. Germline CDR1 is LNHDA and CDR2 is SQIVND (reference sequence). CDR3 sequence reads: CASSNSVGNQPQHF. The CDR3, as DNA: TGTGCCAGTAGTAACTCTGTTGGCAATCAGCCCCAGCATTTT.

This clonotype showed up many times. The chain carries TRBV12-5 and TRBJ2-1; either TRBD1 or TRBD2 may supply D (7 bases each). CDR3 length: 14 amino acids. CDR1 LGHNT and CDR2 FRNRAP come from the germline V gene. V gave up 6 bases and J gave up 8 bases, with 17 bases separating them. The CDR3 is CASGPRAGGDEQFF. The CDR3 DNA reads as TGTGCTAGTGGCCCGAGGGCAGGGGGGGATGAGCAGTTCTTC.

This clonotype was detected ten times or more. J is TRBJ2-5 and V is TRBV29-1; 13 bases match TRBD2. The germline V gene has CDR1 SQVTM and CDR2 ANQGSEA. V dropped 6 bases and J dropped 4; count of bases not matched to a gene: 8. The CDR3 consists of 15 residues. The CDR3 sequence is CSVQGLAGRIETQYF. DNA of the CDR3: TGCAGCGTACAGGGACTAGCGGGGAGAATAGAGACCCAGTACTTC.

This clonotype was seen repeatedly, ten times or more. V and J are TRBV3-1 and TRBJ2-1; no definite D call. This CDR3 contains 15 residues. Deletions cut 0 bases from V and 5 bases from J, with 11 bases between. In germline, CDR1 is LGHDT, CDR2 YNNKEL (reference sequence). CDR3 DNA sequence: TGTGCCAGCAGCCAAGATCTCAGGCAGAACAATGAGCAGTTCTTC. Translating gives CASSQDLRQNNEQFF.

This clonotype has just a few counts. The chain joins TRBV20-1 to TRBJ1-2; D ambiguous. The germline CDR1 and CDR2 sequences are DFQATT and SNEGSKA (reference sequence). Between the trimmed V and J ends, which lost 5 bases and 4 bases, there was a span of 11 bases. The CDR3 runs 12 residues. This CDR3 is CSAPPGSYGYTF. CDR3 in DNA: TGCAGTGCTCCTCCGGGCTCCTATGGCTACACCTTC.

This clonotype was found many times. The chain carries TRBV6-2 or TRBV6-3 and TRBJ2-1; perhaps TRBD1 as D (6 bases). Trimming left V 2 bases short and J 1 base short, with 18 bases between. Germline-derived CDR1 and CDR2 are MNHEY and SVGEGT. The CDR3 extends over 18 amino acids. CDR3 residues: CASSYPSVRTESYNEQFF. The CDR3 region has the DNA TGTGCCAGCAGTTACCCCAGCGTTCGGACAGAGTCCTACAATGAGCAGTTCTTC.

Turning to this clonotype: A read error is possible here, since a much larger clone lies one base away. The chain employs TRBV12-3 or TRBV12-4 and TRBJ1-1, with 9 bases fitting TRBD1. Germline trimming cut 10 bases from V and 5 bases from J; bases unmatched to any gene: 20. The CDR3 totals 17 residues. The CDR3 reads CATKGTGRNVAGTEAFF. The CDR3 DNA is TGTGCCACCAAAGGGACAGGGCGGAATGTAGCGGGGACTGAAGCTTTCTTT.

The V call is TRBV20-1, the J call TRBJ2-5, with 15 bases lining up with TRBD2. The trim removed 3 bases at V and 4 bases at J, leaving 3 bases unmatched. The CDR3 is made up of 15 amino acids. Per germline, CDR1 DFQATT and CDR2 SNEGSKA (reference sequence). The CDR3, as DNA: TGCAGTGCTAGGGTGGGACTAGCGGGAGGAGAGACCCAGTACTTC. It translates to CSARVGLAGGETQYF.

This clonotype was seen repeatedly, ten times or more. The chain links TRBV6-2 or TRBV6-3 to TRBJ1-1; no reliable D call. Trimming left V 8 bases short and J 1 base short, with 14 bases between. Germline assignment: CDR1 MNHEY and CDR2 SVGEGT. CDR3 length equals 14 residues. The CDR3 DNA follows: TGTGCCAGCCACCACGGGAGGTGGAACACTGAAGCTTTCTTT. Translated, it gives CASHHGRWNTEAFF.

The rearrangement joins TRBV28 to TRBJ2-1, with 13 bases aligning to TRBD2. The CDR3 loop spans 13 amino acids. V gave up 6 bases and J gave up 13 bases; unmatched junction bases: 6. Germline lookup yields CDR1 MDHEN and CDR2 SYDVKM. Here the CDR3 reads CASSRLAGGKQFF. Here the CDR3 DNA reads TGTGCCAGCAGCCGACTAGCGGGAGGTAAACAGTTCTTC.

In its sample, this clonotype was seen many times. The chain couples TRBV29-1 to TRBJ1-4, with 8 nucleotides matching TRBD1. The CDR3 has 13 amino acids. Germline V gene sequence: CDR1 SQVTM, CDR2 ANQGSEA. Trimming took 7 bases from V and 5 from J; bases not matched to a gene: 6. CDR3 loop: CSAAGGRNEKLFF. CDR3 DNA: TGCAGCGCGGCAGGGGGCCGGAATGAAAAACTGTTTTTT.

This clonotype was observed at least ten times. V and J are TRBV2 and TRBJ1-5, with D tentatively TRBD1 (5 bases). Trimming shortened V by 2 bases and J by 4 bases, and 9 bases separated the two germline ends. This CDR3 has 14 amino acids. CDR1 and CDR2 (germline): SNHLY, FYNNEI. As DNA, the CDR3 is TGTGCCAGCAGTGAAAGGTGGGGGAATCAGCCCCAGCATTTT. Encoded protein: CASSERWGNQPQHF.

This clonotype was observed at least ten times. The CDR3 loop reads CASSLRQLAKNIQYF. The CDR3 bases are TGTGCCAGCAGCCTGAGACAGTTAGCCAAAAACATTCAGTACTTC. This chain connects TRBV28 to TRBJ2-4; D is perhaps TRBD1 (5 bases). V was clipped by 6 bases and J by 0 bases, with 12 bases between them. Per germline, CDR1 MDHEN and CDR2 SYDVKM. This CDR3 has 15 residues.

As regards this clonotype: Just one base apart from a much larger clone, this may be a read error. The rearrangement uses TRBV9 and TRBJ1-5, with TRBD1 matching over 9 bases. The CDR3 is 16 residues long. Germline V gene sequence: CDR1 SGDLS, CDR2 YYNGEE. The CDR3 coding sequence is TGTGCCAGCAGTGACAGGGGGTGGGTTAGCAATAAGCCCCAGCATTTT. Encoded protein: CASSDRGWVSNKPQHF.

At least ten counts were recorded for this clonotype. This chain connects TRBV27 to TRBJ1-6; maybe TRBD1 (5 bases). Germline V gene lookup returns CDR1 MNHEY and CDR2 SMNVEV (reference sequence). With 3 bases removed from V and 9 bases from J, the gap between germline ends came to 9 bases. CDR3 size: 13 residues. CDR3 protein: CASSFMGGSPLHF. CDR3 coding DNA: TGTGCCAGCAGTTTTATGGGGGGTTCACCCCTCCACTTT.

This clonotype was found many times. J is TRBJ1-3 and V is TRBV19, with TRBD1 as a possible D gene (5 bases). Germline-derived CDR1 and CDR2 are LNHDA and SQIVND (reference sequence). The V end lost 3 bases, the J end lost 0 bases, and 9 bases lay between the germline ends. CDR3 length: 15 amino acids. The DNA for the CDR3 is TGTGCCAGTAGTATTGGAGGGACCTCTGGAAACACCATATATTTT. It encodes CASSIGGTSGNTIYF.

This clonotype was counted many times. The chain links TRBV4-3 to TRBJ2-1; 7 nucleotides align to TRBD2. The V and J ends lost 3 bases and 10 bases, in that order; junction bases with no gene match: 9. In germline, CDR1 is LGHNA, CDR2 YSLEER. This CDR3 region has 14 residues. The CDR3 sequence: CASSHPGLGGEQFF. The CDR3 bases are TGCGCCAGCAGCCATCCTGGACTAGGTGGAGAGCAGTTCTTC.

The table lists this clonotype with many counts. The chain joins TRBV9 to TRBJ2-3; D possibly corresponds to TRBD2 (6 bases). Germline assignment: CDR1 SGDLS and CDR2 YYNGEE. The CDR3 consists of 14 residues. V was clipped by 0 bases and J by 5 bases, with 10 bases between them. Here the CDR3 reads CASSVGGSGDTQYF. The CDR3 coding sequence is TGTGCCAGCAGCGTAGGTGGTAGCGGAGATACGCAGTATTTT.

V and J are TRBV20-1 and TRBJ2-7; 11 bases match TRBD1. V dropped 5 bases and J dropped 3; count of bases not matched to a gene: 6. This CDR3 is built from 14 residues. Germline V gene sequence: CDR1 DFQATT, CDR2 SNEGSKA (reference sequence). The CDR3 DNA is TGCAGTGCTCTAACCGGGACAGGGGGCTACGAGCAGTACTTC. As protein: CSALTGTGGYEQYF.

This clonotype was seen ten or more times. A much larger clone is a single base away; this may be a read error. This chain links TRBV7-2 with TRBJ2-7; 12 positions match TRBD2. The V segment lost 5 bases and the J segment 3 bases; nucleotides outside the gene matches: 2. CDR3 size: 14 residues. Germline-derived CDR1 and CDR2 are SGHTA and FQGNSA. CDR3 in DNA: TGTGCCAGCAGCCTGGGACTAGCGGGCTACGAGCAGTACTTC. This translates into CASSLGLAGYEQYF.